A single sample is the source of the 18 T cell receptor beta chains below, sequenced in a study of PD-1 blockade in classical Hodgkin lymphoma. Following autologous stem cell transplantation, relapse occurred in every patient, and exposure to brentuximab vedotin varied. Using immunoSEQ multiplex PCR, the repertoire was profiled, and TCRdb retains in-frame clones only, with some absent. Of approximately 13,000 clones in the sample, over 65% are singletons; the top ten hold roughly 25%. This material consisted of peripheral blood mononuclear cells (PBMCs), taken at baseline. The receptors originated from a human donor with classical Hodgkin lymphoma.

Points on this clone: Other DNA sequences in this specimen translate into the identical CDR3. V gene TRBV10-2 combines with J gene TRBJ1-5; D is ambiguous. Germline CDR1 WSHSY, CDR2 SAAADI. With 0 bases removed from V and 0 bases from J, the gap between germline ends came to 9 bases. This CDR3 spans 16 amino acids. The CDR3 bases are TGCGCCAGCAGTGAGTCCCCGGGAAATAGCAATCAGCCCCAGCATTTT. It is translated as CASSESPGNSNQPQHF.

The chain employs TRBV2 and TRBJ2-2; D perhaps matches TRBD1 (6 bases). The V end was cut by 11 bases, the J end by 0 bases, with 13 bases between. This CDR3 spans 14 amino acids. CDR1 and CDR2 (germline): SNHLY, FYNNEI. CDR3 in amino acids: CAGKQGSNTGELFF. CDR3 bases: TGTGCCGGAAAACAGGGATCGAACACCGGGGAGCTGTTTTTT.

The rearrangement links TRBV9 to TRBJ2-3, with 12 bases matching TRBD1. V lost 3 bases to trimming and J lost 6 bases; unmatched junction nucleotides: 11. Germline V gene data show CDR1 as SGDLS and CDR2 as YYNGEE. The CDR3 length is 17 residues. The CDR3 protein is CASSAKPGQGATDTQYF. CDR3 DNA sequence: TGTGCCAGCAGCGCAAAACCGGGACAGGGGGCTACTGATACGCAGTATTTT.

The CDR3: CAIKKGPSNEQYF. In DNA form, the CDR3 reads TGTGCCATCAAGAAGGGGCCCTCTAACGAGCAGTACTTC. This sequence joins TRBV10-3 and TRBJ2-7; a possible D gene is TRBD1 (5 bases). V shed 7 bases and J shed 5 bases, with 15 bases lying between them. The CDR3 spans 13 residues. CDR1 and CDR2 (germline): ENHRY, SYGVKD.

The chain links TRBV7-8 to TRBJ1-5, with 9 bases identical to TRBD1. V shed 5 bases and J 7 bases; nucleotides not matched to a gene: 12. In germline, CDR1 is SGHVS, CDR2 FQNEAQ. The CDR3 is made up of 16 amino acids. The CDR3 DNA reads TGTGCCAGCAGCCTTGCCGGGACAGGGATCGGACAGCCCCAGCATTTT. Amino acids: CASSLAGTGIGQPQHF.

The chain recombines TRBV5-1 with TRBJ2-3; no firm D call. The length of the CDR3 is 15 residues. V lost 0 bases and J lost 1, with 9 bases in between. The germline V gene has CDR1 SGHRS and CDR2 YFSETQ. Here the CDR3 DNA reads TGCGCCAGCAGCTTGGACAGTTCTGGCACAGATACGCAGTATTTT. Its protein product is CASSLDSSGTDTQYF.

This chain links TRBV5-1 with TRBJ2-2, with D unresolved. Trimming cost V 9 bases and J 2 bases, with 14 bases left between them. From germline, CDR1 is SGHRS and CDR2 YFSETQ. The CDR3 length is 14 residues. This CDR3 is CATGINTNTGELFF. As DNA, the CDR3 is TGCGCCACCGGAATAAACACAAACACCGGGGAGCTGTTTTTT.

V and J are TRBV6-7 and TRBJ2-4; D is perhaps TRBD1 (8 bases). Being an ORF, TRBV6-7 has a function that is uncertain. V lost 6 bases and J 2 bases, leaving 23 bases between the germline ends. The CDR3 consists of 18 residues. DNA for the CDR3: TGTGCCAGCAGCCCCGCATGTACAGGGGGGGGGACCAAAAACATTCAGTACTTC. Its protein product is CASSPACTGGGTKNIQYF.

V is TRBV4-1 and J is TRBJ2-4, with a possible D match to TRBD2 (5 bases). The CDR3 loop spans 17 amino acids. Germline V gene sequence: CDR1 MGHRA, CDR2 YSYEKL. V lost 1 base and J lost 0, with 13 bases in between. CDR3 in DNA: TGCGCCAGCAGCCAAGGCTTACTAGGACGAGCCAAAAACATTCAGTACTTC. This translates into CASSQGLLGRAKNIQYF.

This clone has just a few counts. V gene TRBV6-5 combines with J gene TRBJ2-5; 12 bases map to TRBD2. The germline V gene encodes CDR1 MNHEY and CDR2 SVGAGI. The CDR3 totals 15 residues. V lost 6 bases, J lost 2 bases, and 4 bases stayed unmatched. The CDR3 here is CASRRTSGVQETQYF. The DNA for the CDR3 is TGTGCCAGCAGAAGGACTAGCGGGGTTCAAGAGACCCAGTACTTC.

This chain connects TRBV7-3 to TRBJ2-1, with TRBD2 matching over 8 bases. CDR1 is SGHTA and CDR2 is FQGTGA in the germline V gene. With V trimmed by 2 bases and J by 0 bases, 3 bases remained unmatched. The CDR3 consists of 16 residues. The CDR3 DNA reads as TGTGCCAGCAGCTTACGGCGGGGGGACTCCTACAATGAGCAGTTCTTC. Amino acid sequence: CASSLRRGDSYNEQFF.

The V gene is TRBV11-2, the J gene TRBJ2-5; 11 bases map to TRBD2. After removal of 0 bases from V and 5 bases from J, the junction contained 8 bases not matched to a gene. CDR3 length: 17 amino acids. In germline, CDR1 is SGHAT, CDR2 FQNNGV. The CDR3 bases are TGTGCCAGCAGCTTAGAGGCTAGCGGGGGGCGGTGGGAGACCCAGTACTTC. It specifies CASSLEASGGRWETQYF.

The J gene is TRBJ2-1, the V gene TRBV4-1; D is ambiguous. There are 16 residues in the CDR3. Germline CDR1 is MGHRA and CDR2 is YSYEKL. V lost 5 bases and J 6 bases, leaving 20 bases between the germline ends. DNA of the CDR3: TGCGCCAGCAGCTTACAGACCCCCCCCGGAATCAATGAGCAGTTCTTC. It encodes CASSLQTPPGINEQFF.

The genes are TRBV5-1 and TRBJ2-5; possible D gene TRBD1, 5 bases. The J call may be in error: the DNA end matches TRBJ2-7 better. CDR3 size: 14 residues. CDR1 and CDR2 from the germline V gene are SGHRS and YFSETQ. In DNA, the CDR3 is TGCGCCAGCAGCTCGACCGGCAGGGCCGGCGAGCAGTACTTC. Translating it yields CASSSTGRAGEQYF.

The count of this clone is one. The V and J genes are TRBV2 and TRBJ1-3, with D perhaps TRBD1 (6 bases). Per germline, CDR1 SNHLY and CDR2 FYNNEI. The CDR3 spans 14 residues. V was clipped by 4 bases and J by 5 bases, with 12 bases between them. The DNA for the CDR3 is TGTGCCAGCAGTGGAGGGGGGCTCAGAAACACCATATATTTT. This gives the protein CASSGGGLRNTIYF.

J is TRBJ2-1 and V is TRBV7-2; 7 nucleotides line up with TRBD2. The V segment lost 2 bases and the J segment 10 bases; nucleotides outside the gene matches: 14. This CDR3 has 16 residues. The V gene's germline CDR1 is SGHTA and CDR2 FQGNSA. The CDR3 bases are TGTGCCAGCAGCTTAAGGCGGGGGAATCTGTTTGAAGAGCAGTTCTTC. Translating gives CASSLRRGNLFEEQFF.

The CDR3 DNA is TGTGCCAGCAGCCCAGGGTATAATTCACCCCTCCACTTT. It translates to CASSPGYNSPLHF. The V gene is TRBV7-9, the J gene TRBJ1-6; possibly TRBD1 for D (5 bases). The CDR3 has 13 amino acids. V was cut by 5 bases and J by 4 bases, with 6 bases left in between. Germline V gene data show CDR1 as SEHNR and CDR2 as FQNEAQ (reference sequence).

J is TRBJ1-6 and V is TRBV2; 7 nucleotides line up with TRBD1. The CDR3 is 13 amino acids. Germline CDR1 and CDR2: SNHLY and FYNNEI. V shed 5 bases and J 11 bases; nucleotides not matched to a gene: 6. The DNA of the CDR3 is TGTGCCAGCAGTACCGACAGGGATCCACCCCTCCACTTT. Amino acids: CASSTDRDPPLHF.